These T cell receptor beta chains were read from a single sample in a study of PD-1 blockade in classical Hodgkin lymphoma. The table came from immunoSEQ multiplex PCR; TCRdb's copy has only in-frame clones and leaves some out. Of about 84,000 clones listed, approximately 88% are singletons. The specimen comprised peripheral blood mononuclear cells (PBMCs), sampled at baseline. Every receptor here comes from a human donor with classical Hodgkin lymphoma. Both conserved end residues are part of each CDR3. Fields, in order: D gene, V gene, J gene, clone size, CDR3 DNA, CDR3 protein. The D gene is left open where the match is weak. Some rows mark clone size as missing; the rest say once, few, many or name a class of expanded clone.

D: -
V: TRBV5-1
J: TRBJ2-5
size: once
DNA: TGCGCCAGCAGCTCGGGGGCGTCGGGGGAGACCCAGTACTTC
CDR3: CASSSGASGETQYF

D: TRBD2
V: TRBV6-5
J: TRBJ2-3
size: once
DNA: TGTGCCAGCAGTTTACGTAGCGGGAAGCGCACAGATACGCAGTATTTT
CDR3: CASSLRSGKRTDTQYF

D: -
V: TRBV5-1
J: TRBJ1-3
size: -
DNA: TGCGCCAGCAGCGACCCGGGGGGAAACACCATATATTTT
CDR3: CASSDPGGNTIYF

D: TRBD2
V: TRBV10-3
J: TRBJ2-2
size: -
DNA: TGTGCCATGTCAACTAGCGGGAGCGGTAGCTCCGGGGAGCTGTTTTTT
CDR3: CAMSTSGSGSSGELFF

D: -
V: TRBV20-1
J: TRBJ2-3
size: -
DNA: TGCAGTGCTCGGAAAACAGATACGCAGTATTTT
CDR3: CSARKTDTQYF

D: TRBD1
V: TRBV27
J: TRBJ2-7
size: -
DNA: TGTGCCAGCAGCAAGAACAAGAGGGACAGGCCATACTACGAGCAGTACTTC
CDR3: CASSKNKRDRPYYEQYF

D: -
V: TRBV19
J: TRBJ2-3
size: -
DNA: TGTGCCAGTATCGGGGAGGGCACAGATACGCAGTATTTT
CDR3: CASIGEGTDTQYF

D: -
V: TRBV7-2
J: TRBJ1-1
size: -
DNA: TGTGCCAGCACTCTCGCCGGGGGCACTGAAGCTTTCTTT
CDR3: CASTLAGGTEAFF

D: -
V: TRBV28
J: TRBJ2-2
size: -
DNA: TGTGCCAGCAGACTTGCCCGCGGGGAGCTGTTTTTT
CDR3: CASRLARGELFF

D: TRBD2
V: TRBV7-2
J: TRBJ2-3
size: -
DNA: TGTGCCAGCAGCCGACAACTAGGGCGGGAGACCAGCACAGATACGCAGTATTTT
CDR3: CASSRQLGRETSTDTQYF

D: -
V: TRBV7-8
J: TRBJ2-7
size: -
DNA: TGTGCCAGCAGCTTAGTGGCAGACAACCCCTACGAGCAGTACTTC
CDR3: CASSLVADNPYEQYF

D: -
V: TRBV30
J: TRBJ1-6
size: -
DNA: TGTGCCTGGAGTACATGGGGCGCCGATTCACCCCTCCACTTT
CDR3: CAWSTWGADSPLHF

D: TRBD1
V: TRBV6-1
J: TRBJ2-7
size: few
DNA: TGTGCCAGCAGTAACGGACAGGGGATAAACTACGAGCAGTACTTC
CDR3: CASSNGQGINYEQYF

D: -
V: TRBV6-5
J: TRBJ2-7
size: -
DNA: TGTGCCAGCAGTTACGGACAAGGCCCCCTCGAGCAGTACTTC
CDR3: CASSYGQGPLEQYF

D: -
V: TRBV7-9
J: TRBJ2-7
size: -
DNA: TGTGCCAGCAGTCCTAAGGGGTCCTACGAGCAGTACTTC
CDR3: CASSPKGSYEQYF

D: TRBD1
V: TRBV5-5
J: TRBJ1-1
size: -
DNA: TGTGCCAGCAGCTTGGCCGGGACAGCGAACACTGAAGCTTTCTTT
CDR3: CASSLAGTANTEAFF

D: -
V: TRBV2
J: TRBJ1-3
size: -
DNA: TGTGCCAGCAGTGAACGCTCTGGAAACACCATATATTTT
CDR3: CASSERSGNTIYF

D: -
V: TRBV10-1
J: TRBJ2-1
size: -
DNA: TGCGCCAGCAGTGAGTCCCTTACCTACAATGAGCAGTTCTTC
CDR3: CASSESLTYNEQFF

D: -
V: TRBV30
J: TRBJ1-1
size: -
DNA: TGTGCCTGGAGACCCCTTGGACCGAAGAACACTGAAGCTTTCTTT
CDR3: CAWRPLGPKNTEAFF

D: -
V: TRBV4-3
J: TRBJ2-6
size: once
DNA: TGCGCCAGCAGCCAAGATAGTGGAGGGGACTCTGGGGCCAACGTCCTGACTTTC
CDR3: CASSQDSGGDSGANVLTF